This TCR beta chain was captured by sequencing in a study of blood T cell repertoires in COVID-19. Overall study context: Samples came from the United States, Italy and Spain, spanning acute and convalescent COVID-19. T cells, B-cell-depleted T cells, or PBMCs supplied cDNA or gDNA.

Seattle participants joined during active infection and were tracked over time. CDR3 length: 17 amino acids. CDR1 MNHEY and CDR2 SMNVEV come from the germline V gene (reference sequence). Trimming at V came to 5 bases and at J to 1 base, leaving 12 bases not matched to a gene. In the source study's methods: It was from reference gene primer amplification that nucleated cell counts were estimated. Sequencing was performed with immunoSEQ multiplex PCR; in TCRdb, only in-frame clones are kept and a portion is missing. V and J calls and clone size are as listed in that table; D and trimming were resolved from the DNA. Here the sample spans 250,000 or so clones, around 90% being singletons.

The J gene is TRBJ1-1, the V gene TRBV27, with TRBD1 matching 8 bases. Sequenced sample: peripheral blood. This sequence was found in a woman aged 55-69 years with COVID-19, enrolled during active disease. CDR3 DNA: TGTGCCAGCAGTCGAGATACAGGGGGGGTCAGGAACACTGAAGCTTTCTTT. It specifies CASSRDTGGVRNTEAFF.